This TCR beta chain was recorded in a study of blood T cells in healthy people across ages. Study-wide points: A roughly linear fall in TCR beta diversity per million T cells was seen with increasing age.

With each sample, at least 5 micrograms of total RNA were extracted. It was with a sample-barcoded 5' primer and a J-beta primer mix that a second PCR of roughly 7 to 12 cycles was run. Every sample produced at least 2.5 million CDR3-containing paired-end reads. TCRdb analysed the 5' RACE reads with MiXCR anew, one entry per CDR3 protein. The sample has hundreds of thousands of distinct CDR3 sequences; roughly 43% are singletons. For this clonotype: The antigen remains unidentified.

The CDR3 covers 15 residues. Germline V lookup: CDR1 SGHDN, CDR2 FVKESK. J was trimmed by 5 bases and V by 3 bases; bases with no gene match: 5. This TCR was sampled from a man older than 75 in good health. This chain links TRBV14 with TRBJ1-1; 11 nucleotides agree with TRBD1. The sequencing input was blood. This CDR3 reads CASSHGQGANTEAFF. DNA for the CDR3: TGTGCCAGCAGCCATGGACAGGGGGCAAATACTGAAGCTTTCTTT.